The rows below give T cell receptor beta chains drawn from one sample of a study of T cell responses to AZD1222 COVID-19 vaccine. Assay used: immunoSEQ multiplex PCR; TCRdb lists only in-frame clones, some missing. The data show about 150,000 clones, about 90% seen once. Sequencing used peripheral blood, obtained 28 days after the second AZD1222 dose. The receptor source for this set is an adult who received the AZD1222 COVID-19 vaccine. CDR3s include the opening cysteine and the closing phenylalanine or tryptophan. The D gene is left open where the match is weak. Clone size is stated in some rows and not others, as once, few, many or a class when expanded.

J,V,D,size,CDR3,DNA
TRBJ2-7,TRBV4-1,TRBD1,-,CASSQGPGQGYEQYF,TGCGCCAGCAGCCAAGGTCCAGGACAGGGGTACGAGCAGTACTTC
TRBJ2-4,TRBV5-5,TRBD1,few,CASSLVGQGANIQYF,TGTGCCAGCAGCTTGGTGGGACAGGGGGCTAACATTCAGTACTTC
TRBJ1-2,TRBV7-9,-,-,CASSLGRDGYGYTF,TGTGCCAGCAGCTTGGGGCGGGACGGCTATGGCTACACCTTC
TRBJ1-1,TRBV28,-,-,CASSFLVRVGDTEAFF,TGTGCCAGCAGCTTCCTCGTTAGGGTGGGGGACACTGAAGCTTTCTTT
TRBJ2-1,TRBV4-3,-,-,CASSQDSANHNEQFF,TGCGCCAGCAGCCAAGATTCGGCCAACCACAATGAGCAGTTCTTC
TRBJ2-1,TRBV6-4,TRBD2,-,CASSETSGRGEQFF,TGTGCCAGCAGTGAAACTAGCGGACGGGGTGAGCAGTTCTTC
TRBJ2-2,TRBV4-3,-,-,CASSQGSPGTGELFF,TGCGCCAGCAGCCAAGGAAGTCCGGGTACCGGGGAGCTGTTTTTT
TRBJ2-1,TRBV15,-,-,CATRARQGFINEQFF,TGTGCCACCAGAGCGAGACAAGGATTTATCAATGAGCAGTTCTTC
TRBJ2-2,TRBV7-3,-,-,CASTPKGDTGELFF,TGTGCCAGCACCCCAAAGGGGGACACCGGGGAGCTGTTTTTT
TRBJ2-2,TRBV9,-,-,CASSVESHAGGELFF,TGTGCCAGCAGCGTAGAGTCCCATGCGGGGGGGGAGCTGTTTTTT
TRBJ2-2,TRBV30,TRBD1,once,CAWLTPGQVNTGELFF,TGTGCCTGGCTCACTCCGGGACAGGTGAACACCGGGGAGCTGTTTTTT
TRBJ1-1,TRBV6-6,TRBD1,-,CASLQGGITEAFF,TGTGCCAGCCTACAGGGGGGGATCACTGAAGCTTTCTTT
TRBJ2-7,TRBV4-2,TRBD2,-,CASSHLLAGESHEQYF,TGTGCCAGCAGCCATTTACTAGCGGGAGAATCCCACGAGCAGTACTTC
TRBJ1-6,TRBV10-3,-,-,CAISESMIKIQFLHF,TGTGCCATCAGTGAGTCGATGATTAAAATTCAGTTCCTCCACTTT
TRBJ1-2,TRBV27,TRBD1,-,CASSLDWRDRGKGYTF,TGTGCCAGCAGTTTAGATTGGCGGGACAGGGGGAAAGGCTACACCTTC
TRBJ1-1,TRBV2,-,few,CASKNGPIGTEAFF,TGTGCCAGCAAGAACGGCCCTATCGGCACTGAAGCTTTCTTT